This T cell receptor (beta chain) was profiled in a study of OX40 agonist ivuxolimab in advanced cancers. For context, the study as a whole: Ivuxolimab was an agonistic, fully human IgG2 monoclonal antibody directed against OX40 (CD134), a costimulatory receptor. Of the roughly 52 dose-escalation patients, hepatocellular carcinoma was present in 19, melanoma in some 15, renal cell carcinoma in 9 and head and neck cancer in 9. In the dose-escalation cohort, around four fifths of patients were male, and the mean age was roughly 60 years, with a range of about 23 to 90. Peripheral TCRbeta sequencing aimed to test whether ivuxolimab altered TCR sequence diversity and caused clonal T-cell expansion. Partial responses occurred in three dose-escalation patients: two with cutaneous melanoma and one with hepatocellular carcinoma. Prior anti-PD-1, anti-PD-L1 or anti-CTLA-4 therapy was permitted, and 40% of dose-escalation patients had received checkpoint inhibitors. The monotherapy dose-escalation portion (N ≈ 50 patients) of the phase I ivuxolimab trial is reported in the paper. Intravenous ivuxolimab was administered to patients every 2 weeks at six dose levels: 0.01, 0.1, 0.3, 1.5, 3 and 10 mg/kg. Results and caveats for the whole study, not just this receptor: Low levels of normalized T-cell clonal expansion were also shown by some nonresponding patients. Which antigens the clonally expanded peripheral T cells were specific for was not determined. Partial responders in the 0.1-3.0 mg/kg groups had among the lowest normalized peripheral clonal expansion, especially among CD8+ T cells. At doses from 0.1 to 3.0 mg/kg, clonal expansion was seen in both CD4+ and CD8+ blood T cells between baseline and week 6. After ivuxolimab, CD8+ T cells had more expanded clones than CD4+ T cells on average.

For this clone: This clone's antigen is unknown. No clone much larger than this one lies a single base away; base qualities are absent.

The trial excluded patients who had a history of autoimmune disease or were on systemic immunosuppression. In every dose cohort, peripheral blood was drawn for TCR sequencing at baseline, cycle 4 day 1, and cycle 7 day 1. Samples were obtained from an open-label, multicenter, first-in-human phase I dose-escalation trial of ivuxolimab. Adults with locally advanced or metastatic melanoma, renal cell carcinoma, hepatocellular carcinoma or head and neck squamous cell carcinoma were enrolled in the trial. CD4+ and CD8+ T cells were sorted separately from peripheral blood before TCR sequencing. The CDR3 covers 18 residues, taking in both the cysteine and the phenylalanine. Only the CDR3 part of the read is kept: 54 bases, read in frame from the first base. The CDR1 and CDR2 encoded by the germline V gene are SGHRS and YFSETQ. Trimming removed 3 bases from V and 0 bases from J; the gene matches leave 9 bases unexplained.

To sequence the TCRbeta CDR3 region, genomic DNA was isolated from the sorted cells. The immunoSEQ Assay was used for sequencing of TCRbeta CDR3 regions. The clones in this table, taken by TCRdb from immuneACCESS, are in-frame only. Not every clone is retained; where verified, under half of the shortfall comes from an unresolved V gene, and the cause of the rest is unknown. For this sample the table gives 65,000 to 80,000 clones, of which 92% were detected only once. The ten largest clones take up 0.45% to 0.65% of the sample. This sample comprised CD4+ or CD8+ T cells sorted from blood, obtained in a trial of the OX40 agonist ivuxolimab. This clonotype originated in an adult with an advanced solid tumor such as melanoma, head and neck, liver or kidney cancer. In this chain, TRBV5-1 is recombined with TRBJ2-1; a stretch of 10 junction bases matches TRBD2. For the CDR3, the sequence is CASSWPDPSGSSYNEQFF. The sequenced DNA: TGCGCCAGCAGCTGGCCTGATCCTAGCGGGAGCTCCTACAATGAGCAGTTCTTC.